This TCR beta chain was identified in a study of blood T cell repertoires in COVID-19. From germline, CDR1 is MNHEY and CDR2 SVGEGT. This CDR3 contains 16 residues. Trimming removed 5 bases from V and 9 bases from J, with 23 bases in between. Only in-frame clones appear in the TCRdb table, and some are missing; sequencing was by immunoSEQ multiplex PCR. There are roughly 150,000 clones in the sample; 65% to 85% occur only once, and around 5% lies in the top ten. Sequenced input: peripheral blood. This clonotype was obtained from a woman aged 50 to 60 with acute or convalescent COVID-19. The genes are TRBV6-2 or TRBV6-3 and TRBJ2-1; D may be TRBD1 (5 bases). In DNA, the CDR3 is TGTGCCAGCAGTCCCGAAAACCCCTCAGGGTCGGGTGAGCAGTTCTTC. Translating gives CASSPENPSGSGEQFF.